This TCR beta chain was sequenced for a study of T cells in Graves' hyperthyroidism and ophthalmopathy. Notes on the study in general: Ophthalmopathy, which appeared later, was predicted by the model a median roughly 6.4 months before onset.

Of note for this clonotype: Its antigen remains unidentified.

Ophthalmopathy in the patients scored at least 3 on Clinical Activity Score and at least 4 on NOSPECS grade, lasting under 3 months. Trimming removed 6 bases from V and 1 base from J, with 9 bases in between. In germline, CDR1 is SQVTM, CDR2 ANQGSEA. The CDR3 consists of 12 residues. Template material for amplifying TCR beta CDR3 regions consisted of RNA transcripts. TCR CDR3 regions were first amplified by RT-PCR with HTBI primers. A single record per CDR3 protein comes from TCRdb applying MiXCR to the multiplex PCR reads. The repertoire holds 400,000 to 600,000 distinct CDR3 sequences, with more than 15% as singletons.

This clonotype was obtained from a woman under 40 with Graves' ophthalmopathy. V is TRBV29-1 and J is TRBJ2-5, with a tentative D call TRBD1 (6 bases). Input material: blood. The CDR3 protein is CSVAQGQETQYF. CDR3 DNA sequence: TGCAGCGTCGCACAGGGCCAAGAGACCCAGTACTTC. Based on the CDR3 plus reference TRBV29-1 and TRBJ2-5, the full variable domain is SAVISQKPSRDICQRGTSLTIQCQVDSQVTMMFWYRQQPGQSLTLIATANQGSEATYESGFVIDKFPISRPNLTFSTLTVSNMSPEDSSIYLCSVAQGQETQYFGPGTRLLVL.